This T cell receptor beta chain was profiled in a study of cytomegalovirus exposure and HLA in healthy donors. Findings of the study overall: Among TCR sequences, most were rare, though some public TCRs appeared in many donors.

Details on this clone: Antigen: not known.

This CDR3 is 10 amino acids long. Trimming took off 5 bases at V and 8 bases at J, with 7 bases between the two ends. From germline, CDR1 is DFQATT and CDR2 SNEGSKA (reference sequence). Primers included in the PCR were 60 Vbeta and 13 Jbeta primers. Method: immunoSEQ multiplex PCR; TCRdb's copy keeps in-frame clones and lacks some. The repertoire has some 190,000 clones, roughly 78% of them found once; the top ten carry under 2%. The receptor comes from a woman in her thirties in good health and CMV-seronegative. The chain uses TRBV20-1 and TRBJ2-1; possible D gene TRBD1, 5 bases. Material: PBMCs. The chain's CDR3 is CSAGADEQFF. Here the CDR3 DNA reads TGCAGTGCTGGGGCGGATGAGCAGTTCTTC.